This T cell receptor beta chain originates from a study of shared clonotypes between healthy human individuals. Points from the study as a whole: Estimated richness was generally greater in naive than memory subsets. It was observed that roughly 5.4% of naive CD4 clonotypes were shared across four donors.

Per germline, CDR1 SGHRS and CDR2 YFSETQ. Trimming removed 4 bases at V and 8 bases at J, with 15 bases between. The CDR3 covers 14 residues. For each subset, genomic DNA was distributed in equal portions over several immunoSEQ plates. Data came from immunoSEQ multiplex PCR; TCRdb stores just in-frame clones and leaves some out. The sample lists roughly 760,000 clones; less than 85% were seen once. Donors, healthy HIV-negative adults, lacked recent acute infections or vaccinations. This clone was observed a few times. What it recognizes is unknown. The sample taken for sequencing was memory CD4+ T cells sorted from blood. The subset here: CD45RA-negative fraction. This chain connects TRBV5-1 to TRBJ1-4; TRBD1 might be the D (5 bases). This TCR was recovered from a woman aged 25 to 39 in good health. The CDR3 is CASSPRGLGEKLFF. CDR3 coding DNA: TGCGCCAGCAGCCCGCGGGGGTTAGGGGAAAAACTGTTTTTT. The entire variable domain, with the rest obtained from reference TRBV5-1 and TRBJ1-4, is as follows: KAGVTQTPRYLIKTRGQQVTLSCSPISGHRSVSWYQQTPGQGLQFLFEYFSETQRNKGNFPGRFSGRQFSNSRSEMNVSTLELGDSALYLCASSPRGLGEKLFFGSGTQLSVL.